Sequencing of this T cell receptor (beta chain) was carried out in a study of molecular identifiers for immune sequencing clone quantification. Study in general: Naive CD8 RNA (around 20,000 or 99,000 cells) was divided into five aliquots, with four sequenced. General study points: Effector cells kept over 98% of their molecules in clones above 20 RNA copies, while naive cells kept under 1% there.

Sorted naive CD8 T cells, roughly 20,000 to 1,100,000, were sequenced from 10%, 30% or 50% RNA. V was clipped by 5 bases and J by 5 bases, with 13 bases between them. The CDR3 runs 14 residues. Germline assignment: CDR1 MNHEY and CDR2 SMNVEV (reference sequence). Bulk TCR libraries were made with methods that had been previously described and with listed TCR primers. TCRdb redid the calling of the PCR reads with MiXCR, one entry per CDR3 protein. In the table there are about 320,000 distinct CDR3 sequences, over 20% of which are singletons. This clonotype came up many times. Its antigen is currently unknown.

This TCR came from a human donor in good health. Some libraries in this study had Jurkat cell RNA spiked in. The chain has TRBV27 and TRBJ1-5; weak D call: TRBD1 (6 bases). Sequenced input: naive CD8+ T cells from blood, with Jurkat cell RNA spiked in. The subset was: FACS-sorted CD8+CD4-CCR7+CD45RA+ naive T cells. The CDR3 DNA reads as TGTGCCAGCAGTAACAGGGTACCCCATCAGCCCCAGCATTTT. It specifies CASSNRVPHQPQHF.